Below, 30 T cell receptor beta chains from the same sample are listed, as sequenced in a study of CD8+ T cells in alopecia areata. It was cDNA, reverse transcribed from extracted RNA, that served as the sequencing template. Some clones are missing from TCRdb's copy, which holds only in-frame ones; the method was immunoSEQ multiplex PCR. The sample lists approximately 30,000 clones; around three fifths were seen once. Sequencing was carried out using NKG2D-high CD8+ T cells sorted from blood. Receptor source: a human donor with alopecia areata.

This clone occurred a few times. This chain links TRBV29-1 with TRBJ1-5, with a tentative D call TRBD1 (6 bases). CDR1 SQVTM and CDR2 ANQGSEA come from the germline V gene. The CDR3 totals 15 residues. The V and J ends lost 2 bases and 6 bases respectively, with 17 bases between them. The chain's CDR3 is CSVESPRGVRQPQHF. As DNA, the CDR3 is TGCAGCGTTGAAAGTCCTAGGGGGGTGCGTCAGCCCCAGCATTTT.

This clone was seen a few times. J is TRBJ2-1 and V is TRBV7-9; 10 nucleotides agree with TRBD1. J lost 6 bases, V lost 5 bases, and 7 bases had no gene match. The CDR3 is 15 residues long. Germline V gene sequence: CDR1 SEHNR, CDR2 FQNEAQ (reference sequence). The CDR3 DNA reads as TGTGCCAGCAGCAACCCTGGGACAGGGGCCAATGAGCAGTTCTTC. Its translation is CASSNPGTGANEQFF.

This chain connects TRBV27 to TRBJ1-5; D not certain. The germline V and J ends were trimmed by 6 bases and 0 bases, with 9 bases remaining between them. CDR3 length equals 14 residues. Per the germline V gene, CDR1 is MNHEY and CDR2 is SMNVEV (reference sequence). The CDR3 nucleotides read TGTGCCAGCAGAGGACGGTATAGCAATCAGCCCCAGCATTTT. Translating it yields CASRGRYSNQPQHF.

This clone was picked up a small number of times. The CDR3 reads CASSQGSYEQYF. In nucleotides, the CDR3 is TGCGCCAGCAGCCAAGGAAGTTACGAGCAGTACTTC. This chain connects TRBV4-3 to TRBJ2-7; no clear D gene. Germline V gene sequence: CDR1 LGHNA, CDR2 YSLEER. The V end was cut by 1 base, the J end by 4 bases, with 5 bases between. The length of the CDR3 is 12 residues.

This clone has just a few counts. This rearrangement joins TRBV7-9 to TRBJ1-1, with D perhaps TRBD1 (6 bases). The CDR3 is made up of 14 amino acids. V lost 5 bases and J lost 3, with 13 bases in between. CDR1 is SEHNR and CDR2 is FQNEAQ in the germline V gene (reference sequence). The CDR3 DNA sequence: TGTGCCAGCAGCCCCGGGCAGGGGTACACTGAAGCTTTCTTT. Encoded protein: CASSPGQGYTEAFF.

This clone showed up just a few times. The V gene is TRBV7-9, the J gene TRBJ2-7; perhaps TRBD2 as D (6 bases). The V and J ends lost 4 bases and 4 bases respectively, with 17 bases between them. The V gene's germline CDR1 is SEHNR and CDR2 FQNEAQ (reference sequence). CDR3 size: 15 residues. CDR3 sequence: CASSSGPGLKYEQYF. In DNA, the CDR3 is TGTGCCAGCAGCTCGGGTCCGGGACTGAAATACGAGCAGTACTTC. The complete variable domain, with remaining parts taken from reference TRBV7-9 and TRBJ2-7, reads DTGVSQNPRHKITKRGQNVTFRCDPISEHNRLYWYRQTLGQGPEFLTYFQNEAQLEKSRLLSDRFSAERPKGSFSTLEIQRTEQGDSAMYLCASSSGPGLKYEQYFGPGTRLTVT.

This clone was seen a handful of times. The rearrangement joins TRBV29-1 to TRBJ1-5; D uncertain. CDR3 length: 16 residues. Germline V gene data show CDR1 as SQVTM and CDR2 as ANQGSEA. V lost 0 bases and J lost 6, with 18 bases in between. CDR3 protein: CSVEDVESPKRQPQHF. CDR3 DNA sequence: TGCAGCGTTGAAGATGTAGAAAGTCCGAAGCGTCAGCCCCAGCATTTT.

J is TRBJ2-7 and V is TRBV7-8; the match to TRBD2 covers 9 bases. Germline CDR1 SGHVS, CDR2 FQNEAQ. J gave up 4 bases and V 1 base, and 5 bases lay outside the gene matches. The length of the CDR3 is 15 residues. The CDR3 DNA sequence: TGTGCCAGCAGCTTAGAGCGGGGGGCTGGGTACGAGCAGTACTTC. This codes for CASSLERGAGYEQYF.

This clone was picked up a small number of times. The chain is built from TRBV27 and TRBJ2-3; D unresolved. The V end lost 7 bases, the J end lost 4 bases, and 12 bases lay between the germline ends. The CDR3 spans 13 residues. Looked up from germline, CDR1 is MNHEY and CDR2 is SMNVEV (reference sequence). As DNA, the CDR3 is TGTGCCAGCACTTCCGGTGGGCCAGATACGCAGTATTTT. This sequence encodes CASTSGGPDTQYF.

This chain uses TRBV30 with TRBJ2-5; D gene ambiguous. CDR1 GTSNPN and CDR2 SVGIG come from the germline V gene (reference sequence). With 3 bases removed from V and 4 bases from J, the gap between germline ends came to 6 bases. This CDR3 spans 11 amino acids. CDR3 amino acids: CAWRSAETQYF. The CDR3 bases are TGTGCCTGGAGGTCGGCAGAGACCCAGTACTTC.

This clone is categorized as medium-sized. This sequence joins TRBV4-3 and TRBJ2-1; 12 nucleotides align to TRBD2. CDR3 length: 15 amino acids. V lost 1 base, J lost 12 bases, and 7 bases stayed unmatched. In germline, CDR1 is LGHNA, CDR2 YSLEER. Written as DNA, the CDR3 is TGCGCCAGCAGCCAAGCCTGGACTAGCGGGACCTCGCAGTTCTTC. This encodes CASSQAWTSGTSQFF.

This clone was observed a few times. The V and J genes are TRBV11-1 and TRBJ2-2; 8 nucleotides align to TRBD1. The CDR3 is 15 amino acids. CDR1 SGHAT and CDR2 FQDESV come from the germline V gene (reference sequence). V was clipped by 5 bases and J by 6 bases; unmatched bases: 8. The CDR3 reads CASSPWTGWAGELFF. As DNA, the CDR3 is TGTGCCAGCAGCCCCTGGACAGGGTGGGCCGGGGAGCTGTTTTTT.

This clone was seen only a few times. V usage is TRBV29-1 and J usage is TRBJ2-7; D gene ambiguous. The CDR3 extends over 12 amino acids. In germline, CDR1 is SQVTM, CDR2 ANQGSEA. The ends were cut back, 1 base at V and 7 bases at J, with 11 bases in the middle. The CDR3 nucleotides read TGCAGCGTTGAAGGGGCCCACCGGGAGCAGTACTTC. It encodes CSVEGAHREQYF.

The chain combines TRBV5-6 with TRBJ2-7; 7 positions match TRBD1. With V trimmed by 4 bases and J by 3 bases, 10 bases remained unmatched. Germline V gene lookup returns CDR1 SGHDT and CDR2 YYEEEE. The CDR3 is 15 residues long. CDR3 region: CASSTPGGPNYEQYF. Written as DNA, the CDR3 is TGTGCCAGCAGCACCCCAGGGGGTCCAAACTACGAGCAGTACTTC.

The chain links TRBV19 to TRBJ2-6, with 7 bases matching TRBD1. The trim removed 3 bases at V and 2 bases at J, leaving 1 base unmatched. The CDR3 covers 15 residues. The germline V gene has CDR1 LNHDA and CDR2 SQIVND (reference sequence). The CDR3 here is CASSITGAGANVLTF. The CDR3 region has the DNA TGTGCCAGTAGTATCACAGGGGCTGGGGCCAACGTCCTGACTTTC.

DNA for the CDR3: TGTGCCAGCTCACCCCCGGTGGCAGGGATCGATGAGCAGTTCTTC. Its protein product is CASSPPVAGIDEQFF. This chain links TRBV18 with TRBJ2-1; a possible D gene is TRBD1 (5 bases). The germline V gene has CDR1 KGHSH and CDR2 LQKENI. The CDR3 extends over 15 amino acids. V gave up 3 bases and J gave up 8 bases, with 17 bases separating them.

V gene TRBV4-1 combines with J gene TRBJ1-2; a weak D match, TRBD1 (5 bases). The germline V gene encodes CDR1 MGHRA and CDR2 YSYEKL. This CDR3 has 15 residues. Trimming removed 0 bases at V and 4 bases at J, with 12 bases between. CDR3 nucleotide sequence: TGCGCCAGCAGCCAAGAAGAAGAACAGGTCTATGGCTACACCTTC. Translation gives CASSQEEEQVYGYTF.

This CDR3 reads CASTTEQGTYGYTF. The CDR3 coding sequence is TGTGCCAGCACCACGGAACAGGGGACCTATGGCTACACCTTC. This rearrangement joins TRBV5-4 to TRBJ1-2; 7 bases match TRBD1. Losses at the gene ends were 6 bases for V and 4 bases for J; bases not matched to a gene: 9. The CDR3 contains 14 residues. Germline V lookup: CDR1 SGHNT, CDR2 YYREEE (reference sequence).

The chain uses TRBV4-1 and TRBJ2-1, with D possibly being TRBD2 (6 bases). Germline V gene data show CDR1 as MGHRA and CDR2 as YSYEKL. The ends were cut back, 4 bases at V and 5 bases at J, with 24 bases in the middle. The CDR3 is 18 amino acids. The CDR3 DNA sequence: TGCGCCAGCAGCCTCCCCTTCTCGGCGCGGGGTCCCCACAATGAGCAGTTCTTC. Translating it yields CASSLPFSARGPHNEQFF.

The chain recombines TRBV4-1 with TRBJ1-1, with D uncertain. V shed 1 base and J shed 7 bases, with 19 bases lying between them. The CDR3 extends over 16 amino acids. The germline V gene has CDR1 MGHRA and CDR2 YSYEKL. CDR3 region: CASSQGPLTTPVEAFF. CDR3 DNA: TGCGCCAGCAGCCAAGGTCCTCTCACCACGCCAGTTGAAGCTTTCTTT.

The rearrangement joins TRBV27 to TRBJ1-2; D not resolved. Germline V CDR1 and CDR2: MNHEY, SMNVEV (reference sequence). This CDR3 has 13 residues. V was trimmed by 2 bases and J by 0 bases, leaving 4 bases between them. The CDR3 loop reads CASSLGSNYGYTF. Here the CDR3 DNA reads TGTGCCAGCAGTTTAGGGTCTAACTATGGCTACACCTTC.

This clone is a singleton in its sample. This chain joins TRBV5-1 and TRBJ2-5; D perhaps matches TRBD1 (6 bases). This CDR3 contains 15 residues. V gave up 0 bases and J gave up 6 bases, with 15 bases separating them. Per germline, CDR1 SGHRS and CDR2 YFSETQ. CDR3 nucleotides: TGCGCCAGCAGCTTGGGTACAGGGTCGGGAAAGACCCAGTACTTC. This translates into CASSLGTGSGKTQYF.

The genes are TRBV4-3 and TRBJ1-5, with D unclear. The ends were cut back, 0 bases at V and 4 bases at J, with 10 bases in the middle. There are 15 residues in the CDR3. Germline CDR1 and CDR2: LGHNA and YSLEER. The DNA for the CDR3 is TGCGCCAGCAGCCAAGATGGAGGGATGAATCAGCCCCAGCATTTT. This translates into CASSQDGGMNQPQHF.

V gene TRBV4-3 combines with J gene TRBJ2-1, with TRBD2 as a possible D gene (5 bases). Germline values: CDR1 LGHNA, CDR2 YSLEER. V lost 0 bases, J lost 9 bases, and 15 bases lay in between. The CDR3 spans 15 residues. The CDR3 DNA reads as TGCGCCAGCAGCCAAGACAGGACTCCTCGTGGTGAGCAGTTCTTC. This sequence encodes CASSQDRTPRGEQFF.

The chain uses TRBV11-1 and TRBJ2-7, with 7 positions matching TRBD2. V was pared by 3 bases and J by 6 bases, with 2 bases of the junction left unmatched. The CDR3 spans 12 residues. Per the germline V gene, CDR1 is SGHAT and CDR2 is FQDESV (reference sequence). CDR3 sequence reads: CASSLGGFEQYF. The CDR3 DNA reads as TGTGCCAGCAGCTTGGGGGGGTTCGAGCAGTACTTC.

This clone showed up just a few times. The chain has TRBV7-2 and TRBJ1-5, with TRBD1 as a possible D gene (5 bases). The CDR3 contains 15 residues. Deletions cut 1 base from V and 1 base from J, with 8 bases between. In germline, CDR1 is SGHTA, CDR2 FQGNSA. In nucleotides, the CDR3 is TGTGCCAGCAGCTTAGAAGGGGAGAGCAATCAGCCCCAGCATTTT. Translation: CASSLEGESNQPQHF.

The CDR3 nucleotides read TGTGCCAGCAGCGTAGAAAGCGGGATAGCTCCCCACGAGCAGTACTTC. Amino acids: CASSVESGIAPHEQYF. J is TRBJ2-7 and V is TRBV9; 7 bases match TRBD2. Germline values: CDR1 SGDLS, CDR2 YYNGEE. The CDR3 totals 16 residues. V lost 0 bases, J lost 5 bases, and 11 bases stayed unmatched.

The chain links TRBV4-3 to TRBJ2-3, with 8 bases fitting TRBD2. The CDR3 totals 16 residues. Germline-derived CDR1 and CDR2 are LGHNA and YSLEER. Trimming took 4 bases from V and 5 from J; bases not matched to a gene: 11. The CDR3 protein is CASSLAIAGTVDTQYF. CDR3 nucleotide sequence: TGCGCCAGCAGCCTCGCGATAGCGGGAACGGTAGATACGCAGTATTTT.

To note about this clone: It is unclear where the CDR3 begins or ends on the DNA, so no DNA is shown, and the CDR3 is as TCRdb lists it. The J gene is TRBJ2-1, the V gene TRBV7-9; whether TRBD1, the table's D call, matches the DNA was not checked. The CDR3 has 18 residues if both end residues are counted. Looked up from germline, CDR1 is SEHNR and CDR2 is FQNEAQ (reference sequence). Here the CDR3 reads CASSGEQFFGPGAREQFF.

This clone occurred a few times. V gene TRBV9 combines with J gene TRBJ2-1, with unresolved D. Germline CDR1 is SGDLS and CDR2 is YYNGEE. V lost 4 bases and J 8 bases, leaving 16 bases between the germline ends. This CDR3 is 14 amino acids long. CDR3 in DNA: TGTGCCAGCAGCCCGTCCGGTGGTTACCATGAGCAGTTCTTC. Encoded protein: CASSPSGGYHEQFF.